This T cell receptor (beta chain) was sequenced for a study of CD8 T cells in Susac syndrome. The study's findings and limits: TCR sequencing and HLA analysis covered a relatively small number of individuals.

As to this clonotype: Its antigen is not identified.

An input of 0.5 to 1 ug of RNA was subjected to reverse transcription using random hexamers. Across 54 Vbeta and 13 Jbeta, immunoSEQ multiplex PCR amplified TCR beta CDR3. TCRdb reprocessed the immunoSEQ multiplex PCR reads with MiXCR, giving one entry per CDR3 protein. The sample lists fewer than 80,000 distinct CDR3 sequences, 90% to 95% occurring once. Sequencing targeted TCR beta in blood CD8+ and CD4+ T cells. Negative magnetic isolation gave CD8+ and CD4+ cells; FACS enriched CD8+ TEMRA. The receptor comes from a human donor with multiple sclerosis. Specimen: CD8+ T cells from PBMCs.

The DNA of the CDR3 is TGTGCCAGTAGCGCCGGTGGATGGGCAACTAACTATGGCTACACCTTC. Its protein product is CASSAGGWATNYGYTF. The gene calls are TRBV19 and TRBJ1-2; D gene ambiguous. CDR3 size: 16 residues. Germline values: CDR1 LNHDA, CDR2 SQIVND (reference sequence). V lost 6 bases to trimming and J lost 0 bases, with 17 bases between them.